This T cell receptor beta chain appears in the sequencing data of a study of shared clonotypes between healthy human individuals. The donor cohort consisted entirely of Caucasian adults residing in Nashville, Tennessee. Using immunoSEQ multiplex PCR, the repertoire was profiled, and TCRdb retains in-frame clones only, with some absent. The sample lists 100,000 to 130,000 clones, 68% occurring once. CDR3 length: 13 residues. From germline, CDR1 is LNHDA and CDR2 SQIVND (reference sequence). V was clipped by 6 bases and J by 5 bases; unmatched bases: 0. Sequenced input: memory CD8+ T cells sorted from blood. Subset meaning: CD45RO+ cells pooled with CCR7-negative TemRA cells. The sequence was collected from a woman aged 25-40 years in good health. V usage is TRBV19 and J usage is TRBJ1-5; TRBD1 aligns across 11 bases. This CDR3 is CASRGQGDQPQHF. The CDR3 nucleotides read TGTGCCAGTAGGGGACAGGGGGATCAGCCCCAGCATTTT.